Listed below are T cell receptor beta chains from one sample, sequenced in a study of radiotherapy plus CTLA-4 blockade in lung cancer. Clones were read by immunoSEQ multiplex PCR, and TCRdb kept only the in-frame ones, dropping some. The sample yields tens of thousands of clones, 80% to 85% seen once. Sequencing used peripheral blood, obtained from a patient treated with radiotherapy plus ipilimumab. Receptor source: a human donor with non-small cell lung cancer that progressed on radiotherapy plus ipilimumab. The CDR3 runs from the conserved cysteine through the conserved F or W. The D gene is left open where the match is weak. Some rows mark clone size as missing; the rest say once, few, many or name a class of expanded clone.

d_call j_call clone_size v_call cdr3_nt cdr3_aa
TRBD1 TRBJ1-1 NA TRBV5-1 TGCGCCAGCACGCACAGGGGGCTGGAGAACACTGAAGCTTTCTTT CASTHRGLENTEAFF
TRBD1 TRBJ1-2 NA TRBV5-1 TGCGCCAGCAGCCCGGCGCTACAGGGGTACTATGGCTACACCTTC CASSPALQGYYGYTF
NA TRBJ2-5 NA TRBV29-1 TGCAGCGTCCATCCCCGACCGTCCATGCCCCAAGAGACCCAGTACTTC CSVHPRPSMPQETQYF
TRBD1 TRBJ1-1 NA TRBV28 TGTGCCAGCAGTGGGGGGACAGGGTTTAACACTGAAGCTTTCTTT CASSGGTGFNTEAFF
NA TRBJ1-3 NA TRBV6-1 TGTGCCACCCGAAGAGGGCGGGACTCTGGAAACACCATATATTTT CATRRGRDSGNTIYF
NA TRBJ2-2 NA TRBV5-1 TGCGCCAGCAGCACTACTAGCCCCGGGGAGCTGTTTTTT CASSTTSPGELFF
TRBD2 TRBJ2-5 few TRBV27 TGTGCCAGCAGTTACCACCCGAGCGGGAGGGAGACCCAGTACTTC CASSYHPSGRETQYF
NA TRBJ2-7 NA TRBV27 TGTGCCAGCAGTTTGGCGGCGACCTACGAGCAGTACTTC CASSLAATYEQYF
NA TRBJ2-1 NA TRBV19 TGTGCCAGCGGGGTTTGGGATGAGCAGTTCTTC CASGVWDEQFF
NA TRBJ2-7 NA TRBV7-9 TGTGCCAGCAGTTACGACTCCTACGAGCAGTACTTC CASSYDSYEQYF
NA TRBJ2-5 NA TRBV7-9 TGTGCCAGCAGCTTAGCCGAGACCCAGTACTTC CASSLAETQYF
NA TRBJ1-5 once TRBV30 TGTGCCTGGAGCGGGGGACAAAATCAGCCCCAGCATTTT CAWSGGQNQPQHF
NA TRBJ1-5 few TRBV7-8 TGTGCCAGCAGCTTCCACGGGGAACAGCCCCAGCATTTT CASSFHGEQPQHF
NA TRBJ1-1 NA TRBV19 TGTGCCAGTAGTATGGTCACAGGCACTGAAGCTTTCTTT CASSMVTGTEAFF
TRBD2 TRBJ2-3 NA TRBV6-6 TGTGCCAGCACCCGCGGAGCGGGAGGGCAAGCTACGCAGTATTTT CASTRGAGGQATQYF
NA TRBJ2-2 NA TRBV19 TGTGCCAGTAGTATAGTGCTAGCGAACACCGGGGAGCTGTTTTTT CASSIVLANTGELFF
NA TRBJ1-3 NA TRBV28 TGTGCCAGCTGTAATGGTGGCGGGCCCAGGCCTGGAAACACCATATATTTT CASCNGGGPRPGNTIYF
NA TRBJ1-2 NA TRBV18 TGTGCCAGCTCACCGTCGACGGATAACTATGGCTACACCTTC CASSPSTDNYGYTF
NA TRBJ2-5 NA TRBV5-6 TGTGCCAGCAGCTTGGTACTAGCCGAAAAAGAGACCCAGTACTTC CASSLVLAEKETQYF
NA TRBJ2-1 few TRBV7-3 TGTGCCAGCAGCCCCGGAAACTCCTACAATGAGCAGTTCTTC CASSPGNSYNEQFF
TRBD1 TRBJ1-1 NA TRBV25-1 TGTGCCAGCAGTGCCCGGGACAGGGGGCCAGCTTTCTTT CASSARDRGPAFF
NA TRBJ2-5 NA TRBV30 TGTGCCTGTTGGGTCCAAGAGACCCAGTACTTC CACWVQETQYF
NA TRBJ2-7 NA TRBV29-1 TGCAGCGTTACGGTCCTCGACAGCTTCAAAGGTTCCACTCCTCGAGTGATCTACGAGCAGTACTTC CSVTVLDSFKGSTPRVIYEQYF
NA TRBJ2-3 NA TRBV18 TGTGCCAGCTCACCACCGGGGGGTGATACGCAGTATTTT CASSPPGGDTQYF
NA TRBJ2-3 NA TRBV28 TGTGCCAGCAGTCTTGGCTTGAGAAGGCCAGATACGCAGTATTTT CASSLGLRRPDTQYF
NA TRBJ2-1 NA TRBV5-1 TGCGCCAGCAGCTTAACGCCCAACAATGAGCAGTTCTTC CASSLTPNNEQFF
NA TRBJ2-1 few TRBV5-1 TGCGCCAGCAGTTACGACGGGACCCTTGGGGATGAGCAGTTCTTC CASSYDGTLGDEQFF
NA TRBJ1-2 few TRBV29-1 TGCAGCGTTGATGCCAGGGGAGGTGGCTACACCTTC CSVDARGGGYTF
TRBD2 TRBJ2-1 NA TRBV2 TGTGCCAGCAGCGGGAGGAGGGGAGGCAATGAGCAGTTCTTC CASSGRRGGNEQFF
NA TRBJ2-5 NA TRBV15 TGTGCCACCAGCAGAGAGGCCTTCCAAGAGACCCAGTACTTC CATSREAFQETQYF
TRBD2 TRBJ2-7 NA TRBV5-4 TGTGCCAGCAGCAAAACGACTAGCGGGATGACTATACAGCAGTACTTC CASSKTTSGMTIQQYF
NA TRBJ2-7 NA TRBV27 TGTGCCAGCAGTTTATTTACGGGAGTCCCCTACGAGCAGTACTTC CASSLFTGVPYEQYF
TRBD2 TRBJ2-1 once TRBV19 TGTGCCAGTAGTATAGTAAAGCGGGGGCCCACCTACAATGAGCAGTTCTTC CASSIVKRGPTYNEQFF
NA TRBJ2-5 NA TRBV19 TGTGCCAGTAGTATAGGGGGCGGGCAAGAGACCCAGTACTTC CASSIGGGQETQYF
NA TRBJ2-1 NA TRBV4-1 TGCGCCAGCAGCCAAGACGGGAACTCCTACAATGAGCAGTTCTTC CASSQDGNSYNEQFF
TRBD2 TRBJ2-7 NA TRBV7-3 TGTGCCAGCAGCTTACTAGCGGGAGGACGAGAGCAGTACTTC CASSLLAGGREQYF
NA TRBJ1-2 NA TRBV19 TGTGCCAGTAGTGCCAAGCGGGGCTACACCTTC CASSAKRGYTF
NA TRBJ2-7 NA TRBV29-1 TGCAGCGTTGCCCCTAGCGACTACGAGCAGTACTTC CSVAPSDYEQYF
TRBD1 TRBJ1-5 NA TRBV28 TGTGCCAGCAGTATTGGGACAGCCAATCAGCCCCAGCATTTT CASSIGTANQPQHF
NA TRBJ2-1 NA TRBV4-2 TGTGCCAGCAGCCAAGAAGGGACCCGCGGCAATGAGCAGTTCTTC CASSQEGTRGNEQFF
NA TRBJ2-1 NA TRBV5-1 TGCGCCAGCAGCTTGGGCAGGGGACCGGGACAAGGGGACAATGAGCAGTTCTTC CASSLGRGPGQGDNEQFF
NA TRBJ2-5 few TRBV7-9 TGTGCCAGCAGCTCCGGGGACATAAACCAAGAGACCCAGTACTTC CASSSGDINQETQYF
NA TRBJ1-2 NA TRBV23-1 TGCGCCAGCAGTCAAGGGGGGTGCGTCTATGGCTACACCTTC CASSQGGCVYGYTF
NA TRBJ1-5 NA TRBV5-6 TGTGCCAGCAGCTTGGTGGCAGGGACCAATCAGCCCCAGCATTTT CASSLVAGTNQPQHF
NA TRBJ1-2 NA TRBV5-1 TGCGCCAGCAGTTTCTCAGGGGTAGGCTACACCTTC CASSFSGVGYTF